This passage covers 10 T cell receptor beta chains from one sample sequenced in a study of T cells in tumors after PD-1 blockade. The method was immunoSEQ multiplex PCR; TCRdb's version includes in-frame clones alone and lacks a portion of them. The table lists 10,000 to 11,000 clones, approximately 61% of them singletons, with about an eighth in the top ten. Sequencing was performed on tumor tissue, taken after anti-PD-1 treatment. Source of these receptors: a human donor with basal cell carcinoma.

As DNA, the CDR3 is TGTGCCAGCAGCCACCAGGAGCTGGGCGAGCAGTACTTC. Translation: CASSHQELGEQYF. The chain recombines TRBV6-2 or TRBV6-3 with TRBJ2-7; D is undetermined. Germline loops: CDR1 MNHEY, CDR2 SVGEGT. The length of the CDR3 is 13 residues. V was trimmed by 6 bases and J by 6 bases, leaving 15 bases between them.

This chain connects TRBV5-5 to TRBJ2-7; a possible D gene is TRBD2 (5 bases). The CDR3 is 12 amino acids. Between the trimmed V and J ends, which lost 3 bases and 6 bases, there was a span of 10 bases. Germline lookup yields CDR1 SGHKS and CDR2 YYEKEE (reference sequence). CDR3 protein: CASSSGLLEQYF. The CDR3 DNA is TGTGCCAGCAGCTCAGGACTGCTCGAGCAGTACTTC.

The rearrangement links TRBV15 to TRBJ1-2; D remains ambiguous. The CDR3 totals 16 residues. The ends were cut back, 0 bases at V and 2 bases at J, with 13 bases in the middle. The germline V gene has CDR1 LNHNV and CDR2 YYDKDF (reference sequence). DNA of the CDR3: TGTGCCACCAGCAGAGAAGGATCGGGAGCAAACTATGGCTACACCTTC. Its protein product is CATSREGSGANYGYTF.

By sample fraction, this clone is medium-sized (0.01 to 0.1%). The J gene is TRBJ2-7, the V gene TRBV30, with D unresolved. There are 13 residues in the CDR3. Germline CDR1 and CDR2: GTSNPN and SVGIG (reference sequence). V shed 0 bases and J shed 6 bases, with 12 bases lying between them. CDR3 nucleotide sequence: TGTGCCTGGAGTGTATATTTAGGCTTCGAGCAGTACTTC. Its translation is CAWSVYLGFEQYF.

The chain joins TRBV24-1 to TRBJ1-2; a possible D gene is TRBD1 (6 bases). Germline assignment: CDR1 KGHDR and CDR2 SFDVKD. The CDR3 consists of 15 residues. V was shortened by 2 bases and J by 5 bases, with 14 bases between the two germline ends. As DNA, the CDR3 is TGTGCCACCAGTGATTCCCAAACAGGGCTATATGGCTACACCTTC. It specifies CATSDSQTGLYGYTF.

The chain has TRBV7-9 and TRBJ1-6; D perhaps matches TRBD1 (6 bases). The CDR3 has 15 residues. The germline V gene has CDR1 SEHNR and CDR2 FQNEAQ (reference sequence). V shed 8 bases and J shed 8 bases, with 19 bases lying between them. The CDR3 DNA reads TGTGCCAGCCACAAGGGGGAACTGGGGGATTCACCCCTCCACTTT. It encodes CASHKGELGDSPLHF.

The rearrangement joins TRBV5-1 to TRBJ2-5, with 8 bases matching TRBD1. Per the germline V gene, CDR1 is SGHRS and CDR2 is YFSETQ. The J segment lost 5 bases and the V segment lost 2 bases, leaving 5 bases of the junction unmatched. The CDR3 is 14 residues long. CDR3 amino acids: CASSLMDREETQYF. The CDR3 nucleotides are TGCGCCAGCAGCTTAATGGACAGGGAGGAGACCCAGTACTTC.

The rearrangement uses TRBV3-1 (or the pseudogene TRBV3-2) and TRBJ1-2; D possibly corresponds to TRBD1 (6 bases). The germline V gene encodes CDR1 LGHDT and CDR2 YNNKEL (reference sequence). The CDR3 is 12 amino acids. V was trimmed by 7 bases and J by 8 bases, leaving 14 bases between them. CDR3 residues: CASMNGGFGYTF. CDR3 DNA: TGTGCCAGCATGAACGGGGGCTTCGGCTACACCTTC.

The chain carries TRBV28 and TRBJ1-6; perhaps TRBD1 as D (5 bases). The CDR3 is 15 residues long. V lost 3 bases and J lost 7, with 13 bases in between. CDR1 and CDR2 from the germline V gene are MDHEN and SYDVKM. CDR3 sequence reads: CASSFTGQANSPLHF. The CDR3 nucleotides read TGTGCCAGCAGTTTTACGGGGCAGGCAAATTCACCCCTCCACTTT. The variable domain in full, with the rest retrieved from reference TRBV28 and TRBJ1-6, is DVKVTQSSRYLVKRTGEKVFLECVQDMDHENMFWYRQDPGLGLRLIYFSYDVKMKEKGDIPEGYSVSREKKERFSLILESASTNQTSMYLCASSFTGQANSPLHFGNGTRLTVT.

This clone was detected only a few times. The rearrangement joins TRBV29-1 to TRBJ2-1; either TRBD1 or TRBD2 may fit D (5 bases each). The CDR3 sequence is 14 residues long. The V end lost 2 bases, the J end lost 9 bases, and 17 bases lay between the germline ends. CDR1 is SQVTM and CDR2 is ANQGSEA in the germline V gene. CDR3 residues: CSVEKTGGRSEQFF. DNA of the CDR3: TGCAGCGTTGAAAAGACTGGGGGAAGGTCTGAGCAGTTCTTC.